Shown below are 20 T cell receptor beta chains from a single sample sequenced in a study of shared clonotypes between healthy human individuals. TCRdb's copy holds only in-frame clones and misses some; the assay was immunoSEQ multiplex PCR. The table has about 110,000 clones, 68% seen once. Sequenced input: memory CD8+ T cells sorted from blood. Subset noted: CD45RO+ cells pooled with CCR7-negative TemRA cells. The receptors come from a woman between 25 and 40 years old in good health.

This clone was counted only a few times. This CDR3 reads CASTEAGEEGYEEKLFF. The CDR3 bases are TGTGCCAGCACCGAGGCGGGGGAAGAGGGTTACGAGGAAAAACTGTTTTTT. The gene calls are TRBV25-1 and TRBJ1-4; D is perhaps TRBD1 (5 bases). The CDR3 is made up of 17 amino acids. The V end lost 7 bases, the J end lost 8 bases, and 26 bases lay between the germline ends. Germline lookup yields CDR1 MGHDK and CDR2 SYGVNS.

The genes are TRBV25-1 and TRBJ1-5; possibly TRBD1 for D (5 bases). CDR3 length: 12 residues. Trimming cost V 5 bases and J 4 bases, with 6 bases left between them. The germline gives CDR1 MGHDK, CDR2 SYGVNS. The CDR3 protein is CASSWGNQPQHF. The CDR3 DNA is TGTGCCAGCAGTTGGGGGAATCAGCCCCAGCATTTT.

The V and J genes are TRBV1 and TRBJ2-7; TRBD1, the table's D call, was not compared with the DNA. TRBV1 is a listed pseudogene. The CDR3 covers 17 residues. CDR3 sequence (DNA): TGCACCAGCAGCCAAGGGTCACAGGGGACCAGAGGGGACGAGCAGTACTTC. Protein: CTSSQGSQGTRGDEQYF.

This clone showed up many times. The chain couples TRBV7-9 to TRBJ2-7, with D tentatively TRBD1 (5 bases). Germline CDR1 SEHNR, CDR2 FQNEAQ (reference sequence). The CDR3 is 13 residues long. The V and J ends lost 2 bases and 6 bases respectively, with 11 bases between them. The CDR3 here is CASSLTPGPEQYF. As DNA, the CDR3 is TGTGCCAGCAGCTTAACCCCAGGGCCCGAGCAGTACTTC.

The V gene is TRBV6-5, the J gene TRBJ2-7; TRBD2 might be the D (6 bases). V was trimmed by 5 bases and J by 4 bases, leaving 15 bases between them. The CDR3 totals 14 residues. CDR1 and CDR2 (germline): MNHEY, SVGAGI. CDR3 amino acids: CASSHRLARYEQYF. The CDR3 nucleotides read TGTGCCAGCAGTCACAGGCTAGCGAGGTACGAGCAGTACTTC.

This clone was detected only once. The rearrangement uses TRBV6-5 and TRBJ2-3; TRBD2 might be the D (6 bases). V lost 8 bases to trimming and J lost 2 bases, with 17 bases between them. The CDR3 contains 15 residues. Germline V gene sequence: CDR1 MNHEY, CDR2 SVGAGI. Written as DNA, the CDR3 is TGTGCCAGCCTACGCGGGGAAGCGGACACAGATACGCAGTATTTT. Its translation is CASLRGEADTDTQYF.

This chain uses TRBV9 with TRBJ2-7; maybe TRBD2 (6 bases). CDR3 length: 16 residues. Trimming removed 6 bases at V and 6 bases at J, with 25 bases between. Germline CDR1 and CDR2: SGDLS and YYNGEE. CDR3 DNA: TGTGCCAGCACAAGGGACTCCCATTTTGGGCCCGGCGAGCAGTACTTC. As protein: CASTRDSHFGPGEQYF. Full variable domain (rest looked up from reference TRBV9 and TRBJ2-7): DSGVTQTPKHLITATGQRVTLRCSPRSGDLSVYWYQQSLDQGLQFLIQYYNGEERAKGNILERFSAQQFPDLHSELNLSSLELGDSALYFCASTRDSHFGPGEQYFGPGTRLTVT.

The CDR3: CASRQRGTGGIPDHEQYF. The CDR3 DNA is TGTGCCAGTAGACAGAGAGGGACAGGGGGCATCCCGGACCACGAGCAGTACTTC. This sequence joins TRBV19 and TRBJ2-7; 12 nucleotides align to TRBD1. Per germline, CDR1 LNHDA and CDR2 SQIVND (reference sequence). There are 18 residues in the CDR3. V lost 6 bases, J lost 5 bases, and 17 bases stayed unmatched.

The rearrangement uses TRBV10-1 and TRBJ2-7; D could derive from TRBD1 or TRBD2 (5 bases each). Germline assignment: CDR1 WNHNN and CDR2 SYGVQD (reference sequence). The CDR3 spans 13 residues. Trimming removed 5 bases from V and 4 bases from J, with 12 bases in between. CDR3 loop: CASSPGSGYEQYF. Here the CDR3 DNA reads TGCGCCAGCAGTCCAGGGTCGGGGTACGAGCAGTACTTC.

About this clone itself: The sample carries other DNA sequences with the same CDR3. This chain uses TRBV7-9 with TRBJ1-5; D ambiguous. Germline V lookup: CDR1 SEHNR, CDR2 FQNEAQ (reference sequence). The CDR3 sequence is 14 residues long. V was shortened by 1 base and J by 3 bases, with 7 bases between the two germline ends. The CDR3 protein is CASSLDGYNQPQHF. The CDR3 bases are TGTGCCAGCAGCTTAGACGGGTACAATCAGCCCCAGCATTTT. The full variable domain, with the rest looked up from reference TRBV7-9 and TRBJ1-5, is DTGVSQNPRHKITKRGQNVTFRCDPISEHNRLYWYRQTLGQGPEFLTYFQNEAQLEKSRLLSDRFSAERPKGSFSTLEIQRTEQGDSAMYLCASSLDGYNQPQHFGDGTRLSIL.

V gene TRBV9 combines with J gene TRBJ1-2; D not resolved. Germline assignment: CDR1 SGDLS and CDR2 YYNGEE. The V gene lost 4 bases and the J gene lost 8 bases, with 9 bases spanning the gap. The CDR3 covers 11 residues. The CDR3, as DNA: TGTGCCAGCAGCCATAGCCGGGGCTACACCTTC. Translated: CASSHSRGYTF.

In this sample, this clone turned up a few times. This chain uses TRBV5-1 with TRBJ2-7; D is perhaps TRBD1 or TRBD2 (6 bases each). With 8 bases removed from V and 0 bases from J, the gap between germline ends came to 18 bases. CDR1 and CDR2 from the germline V gene are SGHRS and YFSETQ. The CDR3 contains 15 residues. The CDR3 DNA sequence: TGCGCCAGTGAGGGGGTTAGCGGAGGCTCCTACGAGCAGTACTTC. Protein sequence: CASEGVSGGSYEQYF.

This clone was seen many times. The chain carries TRBV6-1 and TRBJ2-7; D possibly corresponds to TRBD2 (5 bases). The CDR3 is 14 amino acids. CDR1 MNHNS and CDR2 SASEGT come from the germline V gene. The V and J ends lost 8 bases and 0 bases respectively, with 14 bases between them. CDR3 region: CASCVERSSYEQYF. In nucleotides, the CDR3 is TGTGCCAGCTGTGTCGAGCGGAGCTCCTACGAGCAGTACTTC.

In its sample, this clone was seen a few times. The chain carries TRBV19 and TRBJ2-1; D is perhaps TRBD1 or TRBD2 (5 bases each). The CDR3 loop spans 16 amino acids. Germline CDR1 LNHDA, CDR2 SQIVND (reference sequence). V lost 4 bases and J 12 bases, leaving 25 bases between the germline ends. The DNA for the CDR3 is TGTGCCAGTAGTACCCCATGGGACCTGTTAGGGAATCGGCAGTTCTTC. The encoded protein is CASSTPWDLLGNRQFF.

The sample holds a few counts of this clone. The chain has TRBV19 and TRBJ2-6, with 7 bases aligning to TRBD1. This CDR3 is built from 16 residues. CDR1 LNHDA and CDR2 SQIVND come from the germline V gene (reference sequence). The V gene end was trimmed by 6 bases and the J gene end by 0 bases; junction bases not matched to a gene: 5. The CDR3 protein is CASSRQGHSGANVLTF. The CDR3 nucleotides read TGTGCCAGTAGCCGACAGGGCCACTCTGGGGCCAACGTCCTGACTTTC. Variable domain in full (rest from reference TRBV19 and TRBJ2-6): DGGITQSPKYLFRKEGQNVTLSCEQNLNHDAMYWYRQDPGQGLRLIYYSQIVNDFQKGDIAEGYSVSREKKESFPLTVTSAQKNPTAFYLCASSRQGHSGANVLTFGAGSRLTVL.

The rearrangement links TRBV27 to TRBJ1-2, with TRBD1 matching over 8 bases. Germline CDR1 is MNHEY and CDR2 is SMNVEV (reference sequence). Losses at the gene ends were 8 bases for V and 3 bases for J; bases not matched to a gene: 5. This CDR3 is built from 13 residues. Here the CDR3 reads CASRGTGDYGYTF. CDR3 nucleotide sequence: TGTGCCAGCCGGGGGACAGGTGACTATGGCTACACCTTC.

The genes are TRBV28 and TRBJ1-5; D is perhaps TRBD1 (6 bases). CDR1 MDHEN and CDR2 SYDVKM come from the germline V gene. V was clipped by 5 bases and J by 15 bases, with 20 bases between them. The CDR3 runs to 13 residues. DNA of the CDR3: TGTGCCAGCAGTGCCCTAACCTCCGGGGGCTGGCATTTT. Translation: CASSALTSGGWHF.

This clone occurred a few times. The rearrangement joins TRBV7-8 to TRBJ1-1, with D tentatively TRBD1 (5 bases). V dropped 6 bases and J dropped 1 base, with 15 bases sitting between them. Germline V gene data show CDR1 as SGHVS and CDR2 as FQNEAQ. This CDR3 region has 15 residues. This CDR3 reads CASSEAIGGNTEAFF. The DNA of the CDR3 is TGTGCCAGCAGTGAAGCGATTGGGGGGAACACTGAAGCTTTCTTT.

This clone appeared many times. This chain joins TRBV7-9 and TRBJ1-5; no clear D. Germline values: CDR1 SEHNR, CDR2 FQNEAQ (reference sequence). Between the trimmed V and J ends, which lost 1 base and 8 bases, there was a span of 6 bases. The length of the CDR3 is 12 residues. CDR3: CASSLGEKPQHF. The CDR3 DNA reads TGTGCCAGCAGCTTAGGGGAAAAGCCCCAGCATTTT.

The chain uses TRBV21-1 and TRBJ2-5; the DNA was not compared with TRBD1, the D call given in the table. TRBV21-1 is termed a pseudogene. There are 15 residues in the CDR3. The CDR3 loop reads CASGIQGRFQETQYF. The CDR3 DNA reads as TGTGCCAGCGGAATACAGGGTCGTTTCCAAGAGACCCAGTACTTC.